The clone carrying this T cell receptor beta chain was detected ten times or more. Antigen specificity is unknown. CDR3 length equals 16 residues. V was pared by 7 bases and J by 5 bases, with 21 bases between. CDR1 and CDR2 (germline): SEHNR, FQNEAQ (reference sequence). The sample belongs to a study of regulatory T cells in long-lasting Graves disease. At the level of the study: Duration of antithyroid drug therapy among newly diagnosed Graves' patients was under 3 months.

According to the study, TCR beta libraries were built with iRepertoire HTBI primers and CDR3-region Arm-PCR. Via MiXCR, TCRdb re-called the multiplex PCR reads, giving one row per CDR3 protein. The sample includes hundreds of thousands of distinct CDR3 sequences, 15% to 20% of them seen just once. Study results and limitations: Under persistent disease, TRBV28, TRBJ1-2 and TRBJ2-5 were used preferentially.

Time point reported: newly diagnosed GD, antithyroid drugs for less than 3 months. The TCR library was made from RNA that had been extracted from PBMCs in TRIzol. Separately, the same data were catalogued under a study of T cells in Graves' hyperthyroidism and ophthalmopathy. From that paper: No ophthalmopathy progression within 18 months constituted stable Graves' hyperthyroidism.

The source material was peripheral blood mononuclear cells (PBMCs), sampled at new diagnosis, from a patient treated with antithyroid drugs. The chain couples TRBV7-9 to TRBJ2-1; D possibly corresponds to TRBD1 (5 bases). This TCR came from a woman between 25 and 40 years old with Graves disease. The CDR3, as DNA: TGTGCCAGCACCGAACTCTGGGGCGTAGCCGACAATGAGCAGTTCTTC. It codes for CASTELWGVADNEQFF.